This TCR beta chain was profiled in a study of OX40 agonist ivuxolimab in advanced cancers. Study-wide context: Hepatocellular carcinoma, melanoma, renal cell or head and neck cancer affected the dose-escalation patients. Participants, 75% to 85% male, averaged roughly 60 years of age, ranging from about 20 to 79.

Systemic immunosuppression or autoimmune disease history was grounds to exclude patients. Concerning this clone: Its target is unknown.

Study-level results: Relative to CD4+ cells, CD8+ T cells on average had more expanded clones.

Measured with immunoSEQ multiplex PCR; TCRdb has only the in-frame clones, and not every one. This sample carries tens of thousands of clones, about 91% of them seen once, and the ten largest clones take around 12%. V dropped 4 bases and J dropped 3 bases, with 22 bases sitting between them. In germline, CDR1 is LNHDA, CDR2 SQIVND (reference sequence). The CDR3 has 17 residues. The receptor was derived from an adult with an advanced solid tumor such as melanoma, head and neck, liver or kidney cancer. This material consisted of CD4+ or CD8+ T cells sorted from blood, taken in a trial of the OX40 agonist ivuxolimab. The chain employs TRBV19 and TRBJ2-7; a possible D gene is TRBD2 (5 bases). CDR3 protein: CASSTSGLESGDYEQYF. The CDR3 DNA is TGTGCCAGTAGTACCTCAGGTCTGGAGAGCGGAGACTACGAGCAGTACTTC.